This T cell receptor (beta chain) comes out of a study of T cell changes during pregnancy in multiple sclerosis. Produced via immunoSEQ multiplex PCR; TCRdb's table is partial and in-frame only. The sample gives around 100,000 clones, around 93% of which show up once; more than 1.5% is in the top ten. Germline V gene data show CDR1 as SGHNT and CDR2 as YYREEE (reference sequence). J was trimmed by 1 base and V by 0 bases; bases with no gene match: 6. The CDR3 has 16 amino acids. The sequence was obtained from a female donor with multiple sclerosis, enrolled in a pregnancy study. V gene TRBV5-4 combines with J gene TRBJ2-5, with 7 bases matching TRBD2. Here the sequenced sample was peripheral blood, taken after pregnancy. The CDR3 nucleotides read TGTGCCAGCAGCTTGGGTGGTAGCGGGCGCCAAGAGACCCAGTACTTC. Protein: CASSLGGSGRQETQYF.